This entry is about one T cell receptor (beta chain). Its target is not known. The CDR3 spans 16 residues. The V gene's germline CDR1 is SGDLS and CDR2 YYNGEE. The trim removed 0 bases at V and 0 bases at J, leaving 4 bases unmatched. This entry is derived from a study of cytomegalovirus exposure and HLA in healthy donors. General study points: Several top significant clusters appeared, in a later analysis, to be linked to common viral pathogens. Later analysis showed TCR association rates varying by HLA locus, highest for DRB1 and lowest for HLA-C.

PCR employed 60 Vbeta and 13 Jbeta primers. Sequenced by immunoSEQ multiplex PCR; TCRdb stores in-frame clones only, minus some. The sample holds approximately 210,000 clones; about 75% are singletons and the top ten take 1.5% to 2%. Donors in the study were healthy people who gave bone marrow. Though nominally healthy at sampling, donors likely had unrecorded immune exposures. Source material: PBMCs. This chain joins TRBV9 and TRBJ2-7; the match to TRBD2 covers 9 bases. The source is a male donor in good health and CMV-seronegative. CDR3 residues: CASSVGAGGSSYEQYF. In nucleotides, the CDR3 is TGTGCCAGCAGCGTAGGGGCGGGAGGGAGCTCCTACGAGCAGTACTTC.